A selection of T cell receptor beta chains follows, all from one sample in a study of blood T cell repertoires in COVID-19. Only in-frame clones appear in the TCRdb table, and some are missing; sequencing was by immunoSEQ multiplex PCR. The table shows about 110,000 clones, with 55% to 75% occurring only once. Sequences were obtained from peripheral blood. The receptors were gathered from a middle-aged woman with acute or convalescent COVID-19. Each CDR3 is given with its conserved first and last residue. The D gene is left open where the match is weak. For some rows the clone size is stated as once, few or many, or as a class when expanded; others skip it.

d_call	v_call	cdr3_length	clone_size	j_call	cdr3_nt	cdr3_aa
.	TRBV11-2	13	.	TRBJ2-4	TGTGCCAGCAGCTCTGGGCCTCAAAACATTCAGTACTTC	CASSSGPQNIQYF
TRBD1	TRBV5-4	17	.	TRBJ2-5	TGTGCCAGCAGCCGACTTGGGGACAGGATACAAGAGGAGACCCAGTACTTC	CASSRLGDRIQEETQYF
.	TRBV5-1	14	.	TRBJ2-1	TGCGCCAGCAGCTTGGGGGCAGGGGTGAATGAGCAGTTCTTC	CASSLGAGVNEQFF
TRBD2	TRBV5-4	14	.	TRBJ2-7	TGTGCCAGCAGCTTGGACAGGGCGGGGGGGGAGCAGTACTTC	CASSLDRAGGEQYF
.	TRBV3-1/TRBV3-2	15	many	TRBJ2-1	TGTGCCAGCAGCCAGGAGGCTGCCACCTACAATGAGCAGTTCTTC	CASSQEAATYNEQFF
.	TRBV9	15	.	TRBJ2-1	TGTGCCAGCAGCGCCGGGGCAGGGGTCTACAATGAGCAGTTCTTC	CASSAGAGVYNEQFF
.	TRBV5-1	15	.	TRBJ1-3	TGCGCCAGCAGAGGGGACACTCACTCTGGAAACACCATATATTTT	CASRGDTHSGNTIYF
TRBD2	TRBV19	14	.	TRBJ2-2	TGTGCCAGTCGACTAGCGGGGGGGTGCGGGGAGCTGTTTTTT	CASRLAGGCGELFF
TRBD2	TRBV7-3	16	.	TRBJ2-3	TGTGCCAGCAGCCTGGGACTAGCGGGGCGGGGGAGTACGCAGTATTTT	CASSLGLAGRGSTQYF
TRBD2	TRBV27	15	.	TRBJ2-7	TGTGCCAGTAGCCTTGCGGGGGGCTTCTCCTACGAGCAGTACTTC	CASSLAGGFSYEQYF
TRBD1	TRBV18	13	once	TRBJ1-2	TGTGCCAGCTCACCGGACAGGGTCTATGGCTACACCTTC	CASSPDRVYGYTF
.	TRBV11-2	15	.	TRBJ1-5	TGTGCCAGCAGCGGCGGGAAGGCGGCTGATCAGCCCCAGCATTTT	CASSGGKAADQPQHF
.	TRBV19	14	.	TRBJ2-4	TGTGCCAGTAGTACCGAAAGGGGTTTGAGCATTCAGTACTTC	CASSTERGLSIQYF
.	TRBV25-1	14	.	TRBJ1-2	TGTGCCAGCACCCCGTCGGGGTTATACTATGGCTACACCTTC	CASTPSGLYYGYTF
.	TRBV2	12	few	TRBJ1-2	TGTGCCAGCAGTGGATACAGGGACGGCTACACCTTC	CASSGYRDGYTF
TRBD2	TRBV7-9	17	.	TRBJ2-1	TGTGCCAGCAGCAGTCAACGCGGACTAGCGGGGGTCAATGAGCAGTTCTTC	CASSSQRGLAGVNEQFF
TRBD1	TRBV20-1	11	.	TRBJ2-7	TGCAGTGCTACCAGGGGGAACGAGCAGTACTTC	CSATRGNEQYF
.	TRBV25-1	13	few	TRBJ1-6	TGTGCCAGCAGTGAGCAGGGATATTCACCCCTCCACTTT	CASSEQGYSPLHF
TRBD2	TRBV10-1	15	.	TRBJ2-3	TGCGCCAGCTCCAGGGAGGGGACCTACACAGATACGCAGTATTTT	CASSREGTYTDTQYF
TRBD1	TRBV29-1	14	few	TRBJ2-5	TGCAGCGTTGATGTGACAGGGGGGAGGGAGACCCAGTACTTC	CSVDVTGGRETQYF
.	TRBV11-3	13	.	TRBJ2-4	TGTGCCAGCAGCTTAGAGCAGGGAGGCATTCAGTACTTC	CASSLEQGGIQYF
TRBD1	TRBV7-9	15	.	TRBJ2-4	TGTGCCAGCAGCTTCTCCGACAGGGAGAAAAACATTCAGTACTTC	CASSFSDREKNIQYF
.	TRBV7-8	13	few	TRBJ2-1	TGTGCCAGCAGCCAGGACAGACGGGCTGCCCAGTTCTTC	CASSQDRRAAQFF
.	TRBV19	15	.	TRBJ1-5	TGTGCCAGTAGTATTACAGACAGCTCGCAGCAGCCCCAGCATTTT	CASSITDSSQQPQHF